The sequence of this TCR beta chain was determined in a study of long-term antiretroviral therapy in people with HIV. General study points: ART-treated samples gained diversity yet remained below transplant donor controls. Clonal expansions arising prior to ART prevailed in the repertoire at every time point.

Notes on this clone: The antigen is unknown.

The CDR3 extends over 15 amino acids. Germline CDR1 reads MNHEY; CDR2 reads SVGAGI. The V end was cut by 5 bases, the J end by 0 bases, with 11 bases between. Cryopreserved PBMC samples of about 0.95-10 million cells were used for DNA extraction. This was the immunoSEQ v3.0 assay at survey level. Libraries were prepared by immunoSEQ multiplex PCR; TCRdb keeps only in-frame clonotypes and omits some of them. The data contain tens of thousands of clones, 80% of them singletons. Here the sequenced sample was unsorted PBMCs, taken 0.3 years after starting antiretroviral therapy. This TCR came from a middle-aged man with HIV. The chain couples TRBV6-5 to TRBJ1-5; D call uncertain. The CDR3 region has the DNA TGTGCCAGCAGTCCTCATTCGTATAGCAATCAGCCCCAGCATTTT. Translation: CASSPHSYSNQPQHF.